A selection of T cell receptor beta chains follows, all from one sample in a study of T cells after yellow fever vaccination. TCRdb re-derived calls from the 5' RACE reads in MiXCR, one entry per CDR3 protein. The data hold 600,000 to 750,000 distinct CDR3 sequences, with roughly 12% observed a single time. The source was PBMCs, collected on the day of the yellow fever booster vaccination. The receptor source for this set is a man between 25 and 39 years old who received the YFV17D yellow fever vaccine. Each CDR3 is given with its conserved first and last residue. The order of the fields is J gene, V gene, CDR3 protein.

j_gene: TRBJ2-3; v_gene: TRBV29-1; CDR3aa: CSVEEIGTSGRAPDTQYF
j_gene: TRBJ2-1; v_gene: TRBV18; CDR3aa: CASSPGDRTHNEQFF
j_gene: TRBJ2-2; v_gene: TRBV9; CDR3aa: CASSVAGQVSNTGELFF
j_gene: TRBJ2-7; v_gene: TRBV5-1; CDR3aa: CASSLEQEQYF
j_gene: TRBJ1-6; v_gene: TRBV25-1; CDR3aa: CASSDQTGANSPLHF
j_gene: TRBJ1-5; v_gene: TRBV21-1; CDR3aa: CASQAGTGWLGQPQHF
j_gene: TRBJ2-7; v_gene: TRBV20-1; CDR3aa: CSARGGGASTEQYF
j_gene: TRBJ2-3; v_gene: TRBV19; CDR3aa: CATGDRRSTDTQYF
j_gene: TRBJ2-7; v_gene: TRBV20-1; CDR3aa: CSALPLGTGLNEQYF
j_gene: TRBJ2-3; v_gene: TRBV27; CDR3aa: CASSLSYPTDTQYF
j_gene: TRBJ2-1; v_gene: TRBV20-1; CDR3aa: CSARRENEQFF
j_gene: TRBJ2-7; v_gene: TRBV7-6; CDR3aa: CASSPSSGF
j_gene: TRBJ1-6; v_gene: TRBV9; CDR3aa: CASSPTGGTNSPLHF
j_gene: TRBJ2-1; v_gene: TRBV24-1; CDR3aa: CATSDLRRGSSYNEQFF
j_gene: TRBJ2-1; v_gene: TRBV20-1; CDR3aa: CSARAGQGRNEQFF
j_gene: TRBJ2-5; v_gene: TRBV5-1; CDR3aa: CASSLEQGGYETQYF
j_gene: TRBJ2-1; v_gene: TRBV12-3/TRBV12-4; CDR3aa: CASRFGRLGLGENEQFF
j_gene: TRBJ2-1; v_gene: TRBV5-1; CDR3aa: CTSSGVLGGNNEQFF
j_gene: TRBJ2-1; v_gene: TRBV9; CDR3aa: CASSSIAGASYNEQFF
j_gene: TRBJ1-4; v_gene: TRBV12-5; CDR3aa: CASGPAGNEKLFF
j_gene: TRBJ2-7; v_gene: TRBV7-2; CDR3aa: CASSSLRYEQYF
j_gene: TRBJ2-7; v_gene: TRBV3-1; CDR3aa: CASSQRTYEQYF
j_gene: TRBJ1-2; v_gene: TRBV10-2; CDR3aa: CASSEVGGSNYGYTF
j_gene: TRBJ2-7; v_gene: TRBV6-5; CDR3aa: CASSLAGGGVEQYF
j_gene: TRBJ1-2; v_gene: TRBV28; CDR3aa: CASSYRERSYGYTF
j_gene: TRBJ1-1; v_gene: TRBV3-1; CDR3aa: CASSQSIRILEAFF
j_gene: TRBJ2-2; v_gene: TRBV6-5; CDR3aa: CASSYGGPANTGELFF
j_gene: TRBJ2-1; v_gene: TRBV20-1; CDR3aa: CSAVGTSGSFNEQFF
j_gene: TRBJ2-1; v_gene: TRBV5-4; CDR3aa: CASSFGTGRGYNEQFF
j_gene: TRBJ2-7; v_gene: TRBV6-1; CDR3aa: CASSRTGTGGSYEQYF
j_gene: TRBJ2-6; v_gene: TRBV6-5; CDR3aa: CASSYGGGLSGANVLTF
j_gene: TRBJ2-2; v_gene: TRBV15; CDR3aa: CATSRVGGELFF
j_gene: TRBJ2-7; v_gene: TRBV7-9; CDR3aa: CASSHGSGEQYF
j_gene: TRBJ2-6; v_gene: TRBV15; CDR3aa: CATSRGLAGANVLTF
j_gene: TRBJ2-1; v_gene: TRBV15; CDR3aa: CATSRDAGTLNEQFF
j_gene: TRBJ2-5; v_gene: TRBV7-9; CDR3aa: CASSLQLETQYF
j_gene: TRBJ2-3; v_gene: TRBV11-2; CDR3aa: CASSIGRAGFTDTQYF